These 25 T cell receptor beta chains originate from one sample sequenced in a study of blood T cells in healthy people across ages. Sample-barcoded 5' priming and a J-beta primer mix drove a second PCR of about 6 to 12 cycles. TCRdb recomputed calls from the 5' RACE reads with MiXCR, one row per CDR3 protein. The sample holds around 800,000 distinct CDR3 sequences; around 50% are singletons and the top ten take 15% to 20%. Sequencing was carried out using blood. The receptors here all came from a man older than 75 in good health.

This clonotype was counted between two and nine times. The gene calls are TRBV20-1 and TRBJ2-3, with TRBD2 matching over 15 bases. CDR1 is DFQATT, CDR2 SNEGSKA, per germline (reference sequence). The CDR3 totals 18 residues. V was clipped by 1 base and J by 4 bases; unmatched bases: 9. CDR3 DNA: TGCAGTGCTAGAGCCGAGGGGACTAGCGGGAGGCGGGCAGATACGCAGTATTTT. This translates into CSARAEGTSGRRADTQYF.

The gene calls are TRBV5-1 and TRBJ2-1; a weak D match, TRBD1 (7 bases). Germline V gives CDR1 SGHRS, CDR2 YFSETQ. CDR3 length: 15 amino acids. The V and J ends lost 5 bases and 4 bases respectively, with 16 bases between them. This chain's CDR3 is CASRTGGQNYNEQFF. In DNA form, the CDR3 reads TGCGCCAGCAGGACCGGGGGACAGAATTACAATGAGCAGTTCTTC.

This chain connects TRBV15 to TRBJ1-3; D ambiguous. V gave up 4 bases and J gave up 0 bases, with 13 bases separating them. The CDR3 loop spans 16 amino acids. The V gene's germline CDR1 is LNHNV and CDR2 YYDKDF (reference sequence). The CDR3 nucleotides read TGTGCCACCAGCATATTTGGCGGTGACTCTGGAAACACCATATATTTT. It codes for CATSIFGGDSGNTIYF.

A note on this clonotype: Mismatch with germline at one junction end may stem from a read error. The CDR3 nucleotides are TGTGCCAGCACTGGCTCAGCGGCCTACAAGCAGTACTTC. As protein: CASTGSAAYKQYF. J is TRBJ2-7 and V is TRBV6-2 or TRBV6-3; D may be TRBD2 (5 bases). Germline-derived CDR1 and CDR2 are MNHEY and SVGEGT. There are 13 residues in the CDR3.

There are many counts of this clonotype. The genes are TRBV7-2 and TRBJ2-5; a possible D gene is TRBD2 (5 bases). The CDR3 totals 14 residues. Germline V CDR1 and CDR2: SGHTA, FQGNSA. With 3 bases removed from V and 0 bases from J, the gap between germline ends came to 8 bases. CDR3 residues: CASSFQRNQETQYF. As DNA, the CDR3 is TGTGCCAGCAGCTTCCAGCGGAACCAAGAGACCCAGTACTTC.

The chain couples TRBV10-3 to TRBJ2-5; D might be TRBD1 or TRBD2, each matching 5 bases. The J call is in doubt because the DNA end fits TRBJ2-7 better. Per the germline V gene, CDR1 is ENHRY and CDR2 is SYGVKD. CDR3 size: 16 residues. In nucleotides, the CDR3 is TGTGCCATCAGTGAGTCCGGGACCGAGACACTCTACGAGCAGTACTTC. Amino acids: CAISESGTETLYEQYF.

In its sample, this clonotype was seen many times. This rearrangement joins TRBV28 to TRBJ2-5; the D gene is possibly TRBD2 (5 bases). The germline gives CDR1 MDHEN, CDR2 SYDVKM. The CDR3 runs 15 residues. Trimming removed 4 bases from V and 4 bases from J, with 16 bases in between. The CDR3 bases are TGTGCCAGCAGTTCCCGTCTGCTAGGGAGAGAGACCCAGTACTTC. This encodes CASSSRLLGRETQYF.

The chain recombines TRBV21-1 with TRBJ2-7; TRBD1 is the table's D call, not checked against the DNA. TRBV21-1 is a pseudogene. CDR3 length equals 14 residues. This CDR3 reads CASSKWTVGYEQYF. Here the CDR3 DNA reads TGTGCCAGCAGCAAATGGACAGTGGGCTACGAGCAGTACTTC.

The rearrangement joins TRBV7-3 to TRBJ2-3, with TRBD2 identical over 7 bases. With 5 bases clipped from V and 8 bases from J, the junction kept 13 bases outside the gene matches. The CDR3 is 15 residues long. Germline CDR1 and CDR2: SGHTA and FQGTGA. The CDR3 region is CASSPGLVGQGTQYF. Written as DNA, the CDR3 is TGTGCCAGCAGCCCCGGACTAGTGGGTCAAGGTACGCAGTATTTT.

The rearrangement uses TRBV5-1 and TRBJ1-6, with D maybe TRBD1 (5 bases). The CDR3 totals 15 residues. With 4 bases removed from V and 7 bases from J, the gap between germline ends came to 15 bases. The germline CDR1 and CDR2 sequences are SGHRS and YFSETQ. The CDR3, as DNA: TGCGCCAGCAGCGGCAGAAGTGGGGCGAATTCACCCCTCCACTTT. Translated: CASSGRSGANSPLHF.

The rearrangement joins TRBV20-1 to TRBJ2-5, with 9 bases that match TRBD2. The DNA matches TRBJ2-7 better at its end, which makes the J call doubtful. Germline CDR1 reads DFQATT; CDR2 reads SNEGSKA (reference sequence). The CDR3 spans 14 residues. The CDR3 DNA is TGCAGTGCTAGAGATCTGGCTAGCGGGAACGAGCAGTACTTC. It is translated as CSARDLASGNEQYF.

CDR3 sequence: CASSGGLNEKLFF. The CDR3 region has the DNA TGTGCCAGCTCAGGGGGCCTAAATGAAAAACTGTTTTTT. This rearrangement joins TRBV28 to TRBJ1-4; 8 positions match TRBD1. This CDR3 is built from 13 residues. V gave up 8 bases and J gave up 5 bases; unmatched junction bases: 4. The V gene's germline CDR1 is MDHEN and CDR2 SYDVKM.

The chain employs TRBV5-1 and TRBJ2-3; 9 bases fit TRBD2. The germline V gene has CDR1 SGHRS and CDR2 YFSETQ. Trimming at V came to 3 bases and at J to 4 bases, leaving 6 bases not matched to a gene. This CDR3 is built from 15 residues. The CDR3 is CASSSRTSDADTQYF. Here the CDR3 DNA reads TGCGCCAGCAGCTCCCGGACTAGCGACGCAGATACGCAGTATTTT.

The J gene is TRBJ2-1, the V gene TRBV11-1, with 13 nucleotides matching TRBD2. CDR3 length: 18 residues. Germline-derived CDR1 and CDR2 are SGHAT and FQDESV (reference sequence). After removal of 2 bases from V and 0 bases from J, the junction contained 4 bases not matched to a gene. The DNA of the CDR3 is TGTGCCAGCAGCTTATCGGGACTAGCGGGAAGCTCCTACAATGAGCAGTTCTTC. It yields the protein CASSLSGLAGSSYNEQFF.

This clonotype was found a few times. The chain recombines TRBV20-1 with TRBJ2-1; D possibly corresponds to TRBD1 (7 bases). This CDR3 comprises 15 residues. Germline CDR1 and CDR2: DFQATT and SNEGSKA (reference sequence). The V end lost 1 base, the J end lost 7 bases, and 17 bases lay between the germline ends. The CDR3 protein is CSARGATGRTNEQFF. As DNA, the CDR3 is TGCAGTGCTAGAGGGGCGACAGGGAGGACAAATGAGCAGTTCTTC.

The V and J genes are TRBV20-1 and TRBJ1-1, with D tentatively TRBD1 (5 bases). CDR1 and CDR2 (germline): DFQATT, SNEGSKA (reference sequence). The CDR3 totals 15 residues. Trimming shortened V by 3 bases and J by 6 bases, and 20 bases separated the two germline ends. This chain's CDR3 is CSASEAWGFNAEAFF. The CDR3, as DNA: TGCAGTGCTAGTGAGGCGTGGGGCTTTAACGCTGAAGCTTTCTTT.

The chain combines TRBV3-1 with TRBJ1-2; D is unresolved. Trimming pared 5 bases from V and 4 bases from J, leaving 11 bases between. Germline V CDR1 and CDR2: LGHDT, YNNKEL (reference sequence). The CDR3 sequence is 13 residues long. The CDR3 loop is CASSTQNSYGYTF. CDR3 in DNA: TGTGCCAGCAGCACGCAAAACAGCTATGGCTACACCTTC.

The CDR3 sequence is CASSLVQGLAGGPQETQYF. CDR3 nucleotide sequence: TGTGCCAGCAGCTTAGTACAGGGACTAGCGGGGGGGCCGCAGGAGACCCAGTACTTC. The chain couples TRBV7-2 to TRBJ2-5; 16 positions agree with TRBD2. Losses at the gene ends were 1 base for V and 5 bases for J; bases not matched to a gene: 10. The CDR3 contains 19 residues. Germline loops: CDR1 SGHTA, CDR2 FQGNSA.

This clonotype was counted a few times. The J gene is TRBJ1-1, the V gene TRBV2; D possibly corresponds to TRBD1 (6 bases). CDR1 is SNHLY, CDR2 FYNNEI, per germline. Between the trimmed V and J ends, which lost 6 bases and 0 bases, there was a span of 11 bases. The CDR3 contains 14 residues. Here the CDR3 DNA reads TGTGCCAGCAGCAGGACAGCAGTGAACACTGAAGCTTTCTTT. Its protein is CASSRTAVNTEAFF.

This clonotype was counted between two and nine times. The V call is TRBV6-6, the J call TRBJ2-7; D not certain. This CDR3 contains 13 residues. Germline V gives CDR1 MNHNY, CDR2 SVGAGI (reference sequence). V dropped 7 bases and J dropped 1 base, with 11 bases sitting between them. The CDR3 here is CASTWAASYEQYF. The CDR3 DNA is TGTGCCAGCACTTGGGCGGCTTCCTACGAGCAGTACTTC.

Ten or more counts support this clonotype. V usage is TRBV20-1 and J usage is TRBJ1-6; tentatively, D is TRBD1 (5 bases). CDR3 length: 13 residues. Germline loops: CDR1 DFQATT, CDR2 SNEGSKA (reference sequence). The V gene lost 5 bases and the J gene lost 5 bases, with 10 bases spanning the gap. The CDR3 sequence: CSAAGTDNSPLHF. The CDR3 region has the DNA TGCAGTGCTGCAGGGACCGATAATTCACCCCTCCACTTT.

The chain combines TRBV25-1 with TRBJ2-5; D may be TRBD2 (6 bases). Judging by the DNA end, TRBJ2-7 fits better; the J call may be wrong. The CDR3 has 12 residues. CDR1 and CDR2 from the germline V gene are MGHDK and SYGVNS. CDR3 residues: CASRRLVGEQYF. The CDR3 coding sequence is TGTGCCAGCAGGAGACTAGTTGGCGAGCAGTACTTC.

With respect to this clonotype: Since a much larger clone is just one base distant, this may be a read error. The V call is TRBV3-1, the J call TRBJ1-1; D is uncertain. The germline V gene has CDR1 LGHDT and CDR2 YNNKEL (reference sequence). The CDR3 extends over 13 amino acids. Trimming shortened V by 5 bases and J by 3 bases, and 10 bases separated the two germline ends. CDR3: CASSNLRDTEAFF. CDR3 coding DNA: TGTGCCAGCAGCAATTTGAGGGACACTGAAGCTTTCTTT.

V is TRBV12-3 or TRBV12-4 and J is TRBJ2-5; D is uncertain. The CDR3 totals 13 residues. The V and J ends lost 5 bases and 4 bases respectively, with 11 bases between them. CDR3 in amino acids: CASSVPGLETQYF. DNA of the CDR3: TGTGCCAGCAGTGTTCCGGGTTTAGAGACCCAGTACTTC.

The chain has TRBV27 and TRBJ2-3, with TRBD2 matching over 12 bases. Germline-derived CDR1 and CDR2 are MNHEY and SMNVEV (reference sequence). V lost 3 bases, J lost 0 bases, and 7 bases stayed unmatched. CDR3 length: 18 residues. Written as DNA, the CDR3 is TGTGCCAGCAGTTTTGAGTGGACTAGCGGGGTCAGCACAGATACGCAGTATTTT. Encoded protein: CASSFEWTSGVSTDTQYF.